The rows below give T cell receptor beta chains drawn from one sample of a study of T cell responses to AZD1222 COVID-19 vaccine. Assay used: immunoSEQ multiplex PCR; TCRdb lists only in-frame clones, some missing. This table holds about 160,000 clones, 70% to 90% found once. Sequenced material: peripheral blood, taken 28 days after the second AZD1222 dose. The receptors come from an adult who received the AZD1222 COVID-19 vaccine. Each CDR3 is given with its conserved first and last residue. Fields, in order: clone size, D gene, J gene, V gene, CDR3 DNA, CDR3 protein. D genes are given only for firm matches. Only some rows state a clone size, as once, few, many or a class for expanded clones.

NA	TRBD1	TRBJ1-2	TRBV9	TGTGCCAGCAGCGTAGAGGGACAGGGTTTGGTGAGCTACACCTTC	CASSVEGQGLVSYTF
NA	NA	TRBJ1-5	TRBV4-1	TGCGCCAGCAGCCAGGGGGGGTCCATCAGTCAGCCCCAGCATTTT	CASSQGGSISQPQHF
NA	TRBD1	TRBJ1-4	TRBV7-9	TGTGCCAGCAGCTCGGACAGGGGTTGGGTACTGTTTTTT	CASSSDRGWVLFF
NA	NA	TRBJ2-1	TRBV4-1	TGCGCCAGCAGCCAAGACAGGGAAAGGGTCCTACGCGATGAGCAGTTCTTC	CASSQDRERVLRDEQFF
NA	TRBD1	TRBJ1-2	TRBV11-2	TGTGCCAGCAGCGCGGGACAGGGGTATAACTATGGCTACACCTTC	CASSAGQGYNYGYTF
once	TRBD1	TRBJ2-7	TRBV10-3	TGTGCCATCAGCGATCGACAGGGGGTCTACGAGCAGTACTTC	CAISDRQGVYEQYF
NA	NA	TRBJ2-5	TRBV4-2	TGTGCCAGCAGCCAAGGGGGGGCCGAGGCGTACGAGACCCAGTACTTC	CASSQGGAEAYETQYF
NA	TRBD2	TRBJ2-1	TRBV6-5	TGTGCCAGCAAGAGTAGCGGGGCTCACAATGAGCAGTTCTTC	CASKSSGAHNEQFF
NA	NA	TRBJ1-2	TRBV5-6	TGTGCCAGCAGAGGCGGGGAAGGCTACACCTTC	CASRGGEGYTF
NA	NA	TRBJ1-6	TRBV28	TGTGCCAGCAGCCGTATGGGCAGGGCTTCACCCCTCCACTTT	CASSRMGRASPLHF
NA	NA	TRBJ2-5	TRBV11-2	TGTGCCAGCAGCTCAGGGTGGGGGAAGCCCTCAGAGACCCAGTACTTC	CASSSGWGKPSETQYF